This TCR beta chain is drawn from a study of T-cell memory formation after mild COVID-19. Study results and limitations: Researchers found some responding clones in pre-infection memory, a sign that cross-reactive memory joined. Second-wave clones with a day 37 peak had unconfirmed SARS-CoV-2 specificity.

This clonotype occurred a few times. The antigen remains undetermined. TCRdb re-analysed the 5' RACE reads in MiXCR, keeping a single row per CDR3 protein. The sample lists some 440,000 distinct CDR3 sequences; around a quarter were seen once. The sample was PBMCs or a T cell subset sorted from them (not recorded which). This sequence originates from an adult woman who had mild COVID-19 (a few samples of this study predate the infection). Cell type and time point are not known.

The CDR3, as DNA: TGTGCCAGCAGCGAAGGCGGCGGGAGGGCCCCAGATACGCAGTATTTT. This gives the protein CASSEGGGRAPDTQYF. The chain couples TRBV6-5 to TRBJ2-3; TRBD2 matches 9 bases. Germline V CDR1 and CDR2: MNHEY, SVGAGI. CDR3 length: 16 amino acids. V dropped 6 bases and J dropped 4; count of bases not matched to a gene: 11.